The sequence of this TCR beta chain was determined in a study of OX40 agonist ivuxolimab in advanced cancers. The V and J ends lost 3 bases and 1 base, in that order; junction bases with no gene match: 1. The CDR3 totals 14 residues. The germline V gene has CDR1 LNHDA and CDR2 SQIVND (reference sequence). TCRdb's table, derived via immunoSEQ multiplex PCR, lists solely in-frame clones and lacks some. This sample has fewer than 80,000 clones; roughly 85% occur once, and the top ten carry about 0.82%. Study conclusions and caveats: Some of the lowest clonal expansion was seen in partial responders at 0.1-3.0 mg/kg.

Details on this clone: Antigen: not known.

The sequence was collected from an adult with an advanced solid tumor such as melanoma, head and neck, liver or kidney cancer. V and J are TRBV19 and TRBJ2-3, with 7 nucleotides matching TRBD1. The material sequenced was CD4+ or CD8+ T cells sorted from blood, taken in a trial of the OX40 agonist ivuxolimab. CDR3 in DNA: TGTGCCAGTAGTATTACAGGGGGCACAGATACGCAGTATTTT. Encoded protein: CASSITGGTDTQYF. Variable domain in full (rest from reference TRBV19 and TRBJ2-3): DGGITQSPKYLFRKEGQNVTLSCEQNLNHDAMYWYRQDPGQGLRLIYYSQIVNDFQKGDIAEGYSVSREKKESFPLTVTSAQKNPTAFYLCASSITGGTDTQYFGPGTRLTVL.